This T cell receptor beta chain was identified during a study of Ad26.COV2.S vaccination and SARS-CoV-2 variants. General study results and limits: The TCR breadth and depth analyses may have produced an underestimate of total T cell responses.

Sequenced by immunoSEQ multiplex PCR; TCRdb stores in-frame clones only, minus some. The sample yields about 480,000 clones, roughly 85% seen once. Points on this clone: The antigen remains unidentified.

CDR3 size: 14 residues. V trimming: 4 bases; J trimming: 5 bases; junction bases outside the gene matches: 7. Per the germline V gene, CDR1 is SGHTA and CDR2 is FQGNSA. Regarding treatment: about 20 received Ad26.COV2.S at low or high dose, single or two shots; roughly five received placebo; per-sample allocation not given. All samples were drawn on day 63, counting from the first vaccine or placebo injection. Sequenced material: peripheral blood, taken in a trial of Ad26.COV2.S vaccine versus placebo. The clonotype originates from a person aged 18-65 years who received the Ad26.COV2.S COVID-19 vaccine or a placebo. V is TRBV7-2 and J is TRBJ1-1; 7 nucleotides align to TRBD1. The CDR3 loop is CASSWSWDRTEAFF. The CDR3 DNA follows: TGTGCCAGCAGCTGGAGTTGGGACAGAACTGAAGCTTTCTTT. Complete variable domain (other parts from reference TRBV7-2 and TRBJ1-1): GAGVSQSPSNKVTEKGKDVELRCDPISGHTALYWYRQSLGQGLEFLIYFQGNSAPDKSGLPSDRFSAERTGGSVSTLTIQRTQQEDSAVYLCASSWSWDRTEAFFGQGTRLTVV.